These 28 T cell receptor beta chains came from one sample sequenced in a study of T cell responses to AZD1222 COVID-19 vaccine. Data came from immunoSEQ multiplex PCR; TCRdb stores just in-frame clones and leaves some out. In the table there are around 160,000 clones, 88% of which are singletons. The specimen was peripheral blood, collected on day 0 of AZD1222 vaccination. The receptors stem from an adult in good health.

V gene TRBV2 combines with J gene TRBJ1-5; 7 positions agree with TRBD1. J lost 7 bases, V lost 6 bases, and 6 bases had no gene match. Germline CDR1 reads SNHLY; CDR2 reads FYNNEI. This CDR3 comprises 13 residues. The CDR3 DNA sequence: TGTGCCAGCAGGAGGGACAGCGAACAGCCCCAGCATTTT. Protein: CASRRDSEQPQHF. The whole variable domain, remainder taken from reference TRBV2 and TRBJ1-5, is EPEVTQTPSHQVTQMGQEVILRCVPISNHLYFYWYRQILGQKVEFLVSFYNNEISEKSEIFDDQFSVERPDGSNFTLKIRSTKLEDSAMYFCASRRDSEQPQHFGDGTRLSIL.

This sequence joins TRBV6-5 and TRBJ2-1, with TRBD1 matching 9 bases. The germline CDR1 and CDR2 sequences are MNHEY and SVGAGI. The ends lost 8 bases at V and 7 bases at J; junction bases unmatched: 9. The CDR3 is 14 residues long. The CDR3: CASGAGTGMNEQFF. The CDR3 DNA follows: TGTGCCAGCGGGGCCGGGACAGGGATGAATGAGCAGTTCTTC.

This clone was observed a single time. The chain joins TRBV6-5 to TRBJ1-5; D ambiguous. The germline V and J ends were trimmed by 8 bases and 11 bases, with 13 bases remaining between them. The CDR3 has 11 residues. CDR1 and CDR2 from the germline V gene are MNHEY and SVGAGI. CDR3: CASGPLVSQHF. CDR3 bases: TGTGCCAGCGGCCCCCTTGTGTCCCAGCATTTT.

V gene TRBV28 combines with J gene TRBJ2-1, with 7 positions matching TRBD1. The germline CDR1 and CDR2 sequences are MDHEN and SYDVKM. With 4 bases clipped from V and 3 bases from J, the junction kept 0 bases outside the gene matches. This CDR3 contains 13 residues. CDR3 in DNA: TGTGCCAGCAGTTACAGGGGCTACAATGAGCAGTTCTTC. The encoded protein is CASSYRGYNEQFF.

A note on this clone: Other DNA sequences in the sample encode the same CDR3. The V gene is TRBV7-2, the J gene TRBJ1-1, with 7 bases lining up with TRBD1. The CDR3 totals 15 residues. Germline CDR1 SGHTA, CDR2 FQGNSA. Trimming cost V 1 base and J 0 bases; bases outside gene matches: 2. CDR3: CASSLGGQMNTEAFF. The CDR3, as DNA: TGTGCCAGCAGCTTAGGGGGACAGATGAACACTGAAGCTTTCTTT. The complete variable domain, with remaining parts taken from reference TRBV7-2 and TRBJ1-1, reads GAGVSQSPSNKVTEKGKDVELRCDPISGHTALYWYRQSLGQGLEFLIYFQGNSAPDKSGLPSDRFSAERTGGSVSTLTIQRTQQEDSAVYLCASSLGGQMNTEAFFGQGTRLTVV.

This clone was recorded a few times. CDR3 loop: CASSLPGGAELFF. CDR3 in DNA: TGTGCCAGCAGTTTACCAGGGGGCGCGGAACTGTTTTTT. V usage is TRBV28 and J usage is TRBJ1-4; 8 bases fit TRBD1. Losses at the gene ends were 2 bases for V and 12 bases for J; bases not matched to a gene: 5. CDR3 length equals 13 residues. CDR1 and CDR2 from the germline V gene are MDHEN and SYDVKM.

This sequence joins TRBV10-3 and TRBJ2-3; D is unresolved. The germline CDR1 and CDR2 sequences are ENHRY and SYGVKD. This CDR3 contains 11 residues. The V gene lost 9 bases and the J gene lost 4 bases, with 8 bases spanning the gap. This chain's CDR3 is CAILKADTQYF. As DNA, the CDR3 is TGTGCCATTCTAAAGGCAGATACGCAGTATTTT.

The chain has TRBV28 and TRBJ2-7; no firm D call. Between the trimmed V and J ends, which lost 3 bases and 7 bases, there was a span of 7 bases. The CDR3 is 11 amino acids. CDR1 MDHEN and CDR2 SYDVKM come from the germline V gene. CDR3 in DNA: TGTGCCAGCAGTTTTGGGTGGGAGCAGTACTTC. Protein: CASSFGWEQYF.

J is TRBJ1-1 and V is TRBV19; 10 nucleotides match TRBD1. Germline values: CDR1 LNHDA, CDR2 SQIVND (reference sequence). There are 17 residues in the CDR3. V trimming: 3 bases; J trimming: 0 bases; junction bases outside the gene matches: 7. The CDR3 spells CASSILTGGFLNTEAFF. CDR3 in DNA: TGTGCCAGTAGTATCCTGACAGGGGGCTTTTTGAACACTGAAGCTTTCTTT. Full variable domain (rest looked up from reference TRBV19 and TRBJ1-1): DGGITQSPKYLFRKEGQNVTLSCEQNLNHDAMYWYRQDPGQGLRLIYYSQIVNDFQKGDIAEGYSVSREKKESFPLTVTSAQKNPTAFYLCASSILTGGFLNTEAFFGQGTRLTVV.

Relative to its sample, this clone is medium-sized. The V and J genes are TRBV7-9 and TRBJ1-2, with no clear D. Trimming left V 7 bases short and J 8 bases short, with 11 bases between. The CDR3 has 11 residues. CDR1 SEHNR and CDR2 FQNEAQ come from the germline V gene (reference sequence). CDR3: CASNEASGYTF. In nucleotides, the CDR3 is TGTGCCAGCAACGAGGCGAGCGGCTACACCTTC.

This chain connects TRBV5-4 to TRBJ1-2, with D possibly matching TRBD1 (5 bases). CDR1 SGHNT and CDR2 YYREEE come from the germline V gene (reference sequence). The length of the CDR3 is 16 residues. Trimming took 0 bases from V and 9 from J, leaving 21 bases between them. The CDR3 coding sequence is TGTGCCAGCAGCTTGGGGGGTACGGTGGCAGGGTATAGCTACACCTTC. Translation gives CASSLGGTVAGYSYTF.

The chain couples TRBV29-1 to TRBJ1-1; D uncertain. CDR1 SQVTM and CDR2 ANQGSEA come from the germline V gene. The CDR3 is 12 amino acids. V lost 4 bases, J lost 0 bases, and 6 bases lay in between. CDR3 sequence (DNA): TGCAGCGTTGGTGGGGTGAACACTGAAGCTTTCTTT. Its protein is CSVGGVNTEAFF.

The chain employs TRBV11-2 and TRBJ1-2; TRBD1 matches 8 bases. The germline gives CDR1 SGHAT, CDR2 FQNNGV. Trimming at V came to 3 bases and at J to 4 bases, leaving 10 bases not matched to a gene. CDR3 length: 16 amino acids. The CDR3 reads CASSFQGQGMGYGYTF. The CDR3 DNA reads as TGTGCCAGCAGCTTCCAAGGACAGGGAATGGGCTATGGCTACACCTTC.

This clone was counted at least ten times. CDR3: CASSYSRETYEQYF. The CDR3 DNA follows: TGTGCCAGCAGTTACTCGAGAGAAACCTACGAGCAGTACTTC. The gene calls are TRBV6-5 and TRBJ2-7; unclear D gene. The CDR3 length is 14 residues. From germline, CDR1 is MNHEY and CDR2 SVGAGI. V was shortened by 0 bases and J by 2 bases, with 8 bases between the two germline ends.

V gene TRBV4-1 combines with J gene TRBJ1-2; the D is unclear. Trimming took 4 bases from V and 7 from J, leaving 19 bases between them. The CDR3 sequence is 15 residues long. Germline-derived CDR1 and CDR2 are MGHRA and YSYEKL. The CDR3 region is CASSPMTRPPGGYTF. CDR3 coding DNA: TGCGCCAGCAGCCCGATGACACGGCCTCCTGGTGGCTACACCTTC.

The gene calls are TRBV28 and TRBJ2-7; D is unclear. The CDR3 spans 12 residues. V was cut by 5 bases and J by 4 bases, with 9 bases left in between. Per germline, CDR1 MDHEN and CDR2 SYDVKM. The CDR3 here is CASSLGMYEQYF. The CDR3 bases are TGTGCCAGCAGTCTGGGTATGTACGAGCAGTACTTC.

The V call is TRBV5-1, the J call TRBJ2-3; D call uncertain. Germline V gene sequence: CDR1 SGHRS, CDR2 YFSETQ. CDR3 length equals 15 residues. Trimming removed 6 bases at V and 2 bases at J, with 16 bases between. CDR3 amino acids: CASTPAGALTDTQYF. CDR3 sequence (DNA): TGCGCCAGCACTCCAGCTGGAGCCCTCACAGATACGCAGTATTTT.

This chain connects TRBV13 to TRBJ1-1; the D gene is possibly TRBD1 (5 bases). Germline values: CDR1 PRHDT, CDR2 FYEKMQ (reference sequence). V was trimmed by 3 bases and J by 5 bases, leaving 16 bases between them. CDR3 length equals 15 residues. Here the CDR3 DNA reads TGTGCCAGCAGCTTGGCCATGGGGGTCGGGACTGAAGCTTTCTTT. It codes for CASSLAMGVGTEAFF.

This sequence joins TRBV30 and TRBJ1-2, with D possibly matching TRBD1 (6 bases). The V gene's germline CDR1 is GTSNPN and CDR2 SVGIG (reference sequence). With 0 bases removed from V and 7 bases from J, the gap between germline ends came to 18 bases. CDR3 size: 15 residues. The CDR3 nucleotides are TGTGCCTGGAGTGTAGGGGGGAGGATGGTAGGTGGCTACACCTTC. Translated, it gives CAWSVGGRMVGGYTF.

The chain uses TRBV5-1 and TRBJ2-3; 9 positions agree with TRBD2. Germline V gene lookup returns CDR1 SGHRS and CDR2 YFSETQ. The ends lost 2 bases at V and 5 bases at J; junction bases unmatched: 6. This CDR3 has 15 amino acids. In nucleotides, the CDR3 is TGCGCCAGCAGCTTAGGGACTAGCTTGCAAGATACGCAGTATTTT. This codes for CASSLGTSLQDTQYF.

The chain has TRBV7-8 and TRBJ2-1; D is perhaps TRBD1 or TRBD2 (5 bases each). Trimming stripped 1 base from V and 0 bases from J, with 16 bases between. CDR3 length: 18 residues. Germline values: CDR1 SGHVS, CDR2 FQNEAQ. The DNA of the CDR3 is TGTGCCAGCAGCTTAGGGGGGTATGGGGATAGCTCCTACAATGAGCAGTTCTTC. It specifies CASSLGGYGDSSYNEQFF.

The genes are TRBV9 and TRBJ1-2; D may be TRBD1 (5 bases). V lost 3 bases, J lost 4 bases, and 16 bases lay in between. Germline V CDR1 and CDR2: SGDLS, YYNGEE. The CDR3 covers 15 residues. CDR3 in amino acids: CASSATGTAFYGYTF. The CDR3 DNA sequence: TGTGCCAGCAGCGCGACCGGGACTGCATTCTATGGCTACACCTTC.

In its sample, this clone was seen once. The V call is TRBV28, the J call TRBJ2-1; D perhaps matches TRBD2 (6 bases). The CDR3 consists of 12 residues. Trimming removed 5 bases from V and 8 bases from J, with 10 bases in between. In germline, CDR1 is MDHEN, CDR2 SYDVKM. CDR3 DNA sequence: TGTGCCAGCAGTACTTGGGGGGATGAGCAGTTCTTC. Its translation is CASSTWGDEQFF.

This clone was recorded a few times. The chain couples TRBV27 to TRBJ1-2; D is perhaps TRBD1 (6 bases). The CDR3 spans 17 residues. CDR1 and CDR2 from the germline V gene are MNHEY and SMNVEV (reference sequence). V lost 2 bases and J lost 0, with 16 bases in between. The CDR3: CASSLAPPDRPNYGYTF. CDR3 DNA sequence: TGTGCCAGCAGTTTAGCCCCCCCAGACAGGCCTAACTATGGCTACACCTTC.

The chain couples TRBV4-1 to TRBJ1-3; the D is unclear. With 4 bases removed from V and 2 bases from J, the gap between germline ends came to 15 bases. The CDR3 length is 16 residues. CDR1 is MGHRA and CDR2 is YSYEKL in the germline V gene. CDR3 amino acids: CASSPSPAGTGNTIYF. DNA for the CDR3: TGCGCCAGCAGCCCCTCCCCCGCGGGAACTGGAAACACCATATATTTT.

This sequence joins TRBV12-3 or TRBV12-4 and TRBJ1-4; D unresolved. V lost 4 bases and J 13 bases, leaving 10 bases between the germline ends. The CDR3 sequence is 11 residues long. CDR3 protein: CASSSSTRLFF. The CDR3 DNA reads TGTGCCAGCAGTTCGTCCACTCGACTGTTTTTT.

The V and J genes are TRBV30 and TRBJ1-6; D uncertain. The CDR3 spans 13 residues. V was cut by 1 base and J by 8 bases, with 9 bases left in between. Looked up from germline, CDR1 is GTSNPN and CDR2 is SVGIG (reference sequence). CDR3 nucleotide sequence: TGTGCCTGGAGTGGGACGGACCATTCACCCCTCCACTTT. This translates into CAWSGTDHSPLHF.

The gene calls are TRBV5-6 and TRBJ2-2; the D gene could be TRBD1 or TRBD2 (7 bases each). The CDR3 runs 18 residues. Germline CDR1 and CDR2: SGHDT and YYEEEE. Trimming shortened V by 0 bases and J by 6 bases, and 21 bases separated the two germline ends. CDR3 sequence (DNA): TGTGCCAGCAGCTTGGCCCGGGCGACAGGGACTATCGCCGGGGAGCTGTTTTTT. This translates into CASSLARATGTIAGELFF.